A selection of T cell receptor beta chains follows, all from one sample in a study of regulatory T cells in long-lasting Graves disease. TCRdb used MiXCR to reprocess the multiplex PCR reads, holding one entry per CDR3 protein. The data hold 400,000 or so distinct CDR3 sequences, with 20% to 25% observed a single time. The sequencing used peripheral blood mononuclear cells (PBMCs), collected when the disease was refractory, from a patient treated with antithyroid drugs. Receptors originate from a female donor with Graves disease. Each CDR3 is given with its conserved first and last residue. A D gene is named only where the DNA matches it firmly. Clone size is stated in some rows and not others, as once, few, many or a class when expanded.

TRBD1	NA	TRBJ1-4	TRBV25-1	TGTGCCAGCAGTGTGATAGGGACAGGGGCGGAAAAACTGCTTTTT	CASSVIGTGAEKLLF
NA	many	TRBJ1-1	TRBV7-8	TGTGCCAGCAGTCGTGGACAGTACAATGAAGCTTTCTTT	CASSRGQYNEAFF
NA	NA	TRBJ1-5	TRBV10-3	TGTGCCATCAGTGAGTCGGCGGATAGCAATCAGCCCCAGCATTTT	CAISESADSNQPQHF
TRBD1	many	TRBJ2-7	TRBV7-9	TGTGCCAGCAGCTTTGGGACAGTCAGCTACGAGCAGTACTTC	CASSFGTVSYEQYF
NA	many	TRBJ1-4	TRBV4-1	TGCGCCAGCAGCCAAGAATCGGGGACCCTTCAGGAAAAACTGTTTTTT	CASSQESGTLQEKLFF
NA	many	TRBJ2-2	TRBV28	TGTGCCAGCAGTTCCGGGGTAGCATCCGGACGCACCGGGGAGCTGTTTTTT	CASSSGVASGRTGELFF
NA	many	TRBJ1-1	TRBV28	TGTGCCAGCAGTCTCTTCCAGCCCACTGAAGCTTTCTTT	CASSLFQPTEAFF
NA	few	TRBJ1-3	TRBV10-2	TGCGCCAGTCGCAGGGAGAGTGGAAACACCATATATTTT	CASRRESGNTIYF
TRBD1	few	TRBJ1-1	TRBV30	TGTGCCGGGATGACAGGGCTGGTCACTGAAGCTTTCTTT	CAGMTGLVTEAFF
NA	NA	TRBJ2-5	TRBV6-2/TRBV6-3	TGTGCCAGCAGTTCGGGACGGGAGACCCAGTACTTC	CASSSGRETQYF
NA	NA	TRBJ2-4	TRBV20-1	TGCAGTGCTAGAGACGGCATTAAAAACATTCAGTACTTC	CSARDGIKNIQYF
NA	NA	TRBJ1-3	TRBV29-1	TGCAGCGTGGGGGCACAGGACAAGAGGAGCTCTGGAAACACCATATATTTT	CSVGAQDKRSSGNTIYF
NA	many	TRBJ2-5	TRBV28	TGTGCCAGCAGTTTACCCTTTCAGGGGCTGGGGGAGACCCAGTACTTC	CASSLPFQGLGETQYF
NA	NA	TRBJ2-4	TRBV7-2	TGTGCCAGCAGCTTAGCGGGCGGGGGCGGGGCCAAAAACATTCAGTACTTC	CASSLAGGGGAKNIQYF
TRBD1	few	TRBJ1-6	TRBV12-3/TRBV12-4	TGTGCCAGCAGATCCGACAGGGGATCACCCCTCCACTTT	CASRSDRGSPLHF
NA	NA	TRBJ1-1	TRBV7-2	TGTGCCAGCAGGGCCCGGGCAAGGGGAACTGAAGCTTTCTTT	CASRARARGTEAFF
NA	few	TRBJ1-5	TRBV19	TGTGCCAGTAGTCCCATCCAAGAGGATCAGCCCCAGCATTTT	CASSPIQEDQPQHF
NA	NA	TRBJ1-6	TRBV27	TGTGCCAGCAGTGGGACGAGGAATAATTCACCCCTCCACTTT	CASSGTRNNSPLHF
TRBD1	NA	TRBJ1-5	TRBV7-9	TGTGCCAGCAGCTCGGGACAGGGTGGCAGTCAGCCCCAGCATTTT	CASSSGQGGSQPQHF
NA	many	TRBJ2-2	TRBV7-2	TGTGCCAGCAGCGATACTAGCTCCGCCGGGGAGCTGTTTTTT	CASSDTSSAGELFF
NA	few	TRBJ2-5	TRBV7-9	TGTGCCAGCAGCTTCAGCGGACTGGGGGAGTTGACCCAGTACTTC	CASSFSGLGELTQYF
TRBD1	few	TRBJ1-2	TRBV19	TGTGCCAGTAGAGGACAGGGGGCGGATGGCTACACCTTC	CASRGQGADGYTF
NA	many	TRBJ1-1	TRBV28	TGTGCCAGCAGTCGCTGGGGCAGCATGAACACTGAAGCTTTCTTT	CASSRWGSMNTEAFF
NA	NA	TRBJ2-1	TRBV11-3	TGTGCCAGCAGCTTAGATGGACTTGAGCAGTTCTTC	CASSLDGLEQFF
TRBD1	many	TRBJ1-2	TRBV6-1	TGTGCCAGCACCCATCGGCTGACAGGGGAAGGTGGCTACACCTTC	CASTHRLTGEGGYTF
TRBD2	NA	TRBJ2-1	TRBV2	TGTGCCAGCAGTAGGCGACTAGCGGGAGGACTAATGGACAATGAGCAGTTCTTC	CASSRRLAGGLMDNEQFF
TRBD1	many	TRBJ2-7	TRBV28	TGTGCCAGCAGCCCGACAGGGGTCGGGGAGCAGTACTTC	CASSPTGVGEQYF
NA	few	TRBJ1-4	TRBV20-1	TGCAGTGCCATCGGGACGGCGATATTGGACAAACTGTTTTTT	CSAIGTAILDKLFF
NA	NA	TRBJ1-1	TRBV4-3	TGCGCCAGCAGCCAAGAAAGAGGGCGCTGGAATACTGAAGCTTTCTTT	CASSQERGRWNTEAFF
TRBD2	NA	TRBJ2-5	TRBV4-2	TGTGCCAGCAGCCATGAGACTAGCGGGAAGGCAGAGACCCAGTACTTC	CASSHETSGKAETQYF
NA	NA	TRBJ1-2	TRBV4-1	TGCGCCAGCAGCCAAGTTATCCGGGATTTTAACTATGGCTACACCTTC	CASSQVIRDFNYGYTF
NA	few	TRBJ2-3	TRBV11-1	TGTGCCAGCAGCCGCAGTGGATATACATCAGATACGCAGTATTTT	CASSRSGYTSDTQYF
NA	NA	TRBJ2-2	TRBV27	TGTGCCAGCAGTTTAGGGCGGCTAACTACTCGAGGGGAGCTGTTTTTT	CASSLGRLTTRGELFF
NA	NA	TRBJ1-5	TRBV6-5	TGTGCCAGCAGTTACTCTACCGGGCCCGGTCCTTATCAGCCCCAGCATTTT	CASSYSTGPGPYQPQHF
NA	few	TRBJ2-2	TRBV6-1	TGTGCCAGCCTTGACCCGGACAGTAGCAACACCGGGGAGCTGTTTTTT	CASLDPDSSNTGELFF
NA	NA	TRBJ1-5	TRBV28	TGTGCCAGCAGCTGGAGGAGGGCAACGAATCAGCCCCAGCATTTT	CASSWRRATNQPQHF
NA	NA	TRBJ1-1	TRBV5-1	TGCGCCAGCAGCTTGGAAAGGAGGAACACTGAAGCTTTCTTT	CASSLERRNTEAFF
NA	NA	TRBJ2-7	TRBV11-2	TGTGCCAGCACCTCCGGCGGGACCTACGAGCAGTACTTC	CASTSGGTYEQYF
NA	few	TRBJ2-7	TRBV20-1	TGCAGTGCTAGAGCCCTGACAGGATTGAGTTACGAGCAGTACTTC	CSARALTGLSYEQYF
NA	NA	TRBJ1-1	TRBV18	TGTGCCAGCTCCCTGGGGGAGATGAACACTGAAGCTTTCTTT	CASSLGEMNTEAFF
NA	many	TRBJ2-5	TRBV24-1	TGTGCCACCAGTGATTCAACCGAAGAGACCCAGTACTTC	CATSDSTEETQYF
NA	once	TRBJ2-1	TRBV15	TGTGCCACCAGCGAGGGGAGTGAGCAGTTCTTC	CATSEGSEQFF
NA	NA	TRBJ1-2	TRBV6-1	TGTGCCAGCAGTGAAGCCGGGGGCGGCTATGGCTACACCTTC	CASSEAGGGYGYTF
TRBD2	few	TRBJ2-2	TRBV3-1	TGTGCCAGCAGCCAGGGGACTAGCGGGAGAGGGCCCGGGGAGCTGTTTTTT	CASSQGTSGRGPGELFF
NA	few	TRBJ2-7	TRBV20-1	TGCAGTGCTAGCAATTCGGGACTTTCCGTGTGGCAGTACTTC	CSASNSGLSVWQYF
TRBD1	many	TRBJ2-4	TRBV11-2	TGTGCCAGCAGCTTAGAACGGGCAGGGGGTGGCAAAAACATTCAGTACTTC	CASSLERAGGGKNIQYF
TRBD1	many	TRBJ1-1	TRBV29-1	TGCAGCGTTGAAGTCGGGACAGGGAGGACTGAAGCTTTCTTT	CSVEVGTGRTEAFF
NA	NA	TRBJ1-1	TRBV11-2	TGTGCCAGCAGCCTGGGGGCGCGGGGGGACACTGAAGCTTTCTTT	CASSLGARGDTEAFF
TRBD1	many	TRBJ1-2	TRBV27	TGTGCCAGCAGTTCCACGCCGGGACAGACTATCTATGGCTACACCTTC	CASSSTPGQTIYGYTF
TRBD2	many	TRBJ2-7	TRBV7-2	TGTGCCAGCAGCTGGAGGGGACTAGCGGGAAACGAGCAGTACTTC	CASSWRGLAGNEQYF
NA	many	TRBJ2-5	TRBV20-1	TGCAGTGCTACCCCCTCGCGAGGTCGTAATGTGGGGACCGAGTGGACCCAGTACTTC	CSATPSRGRNVGTEWTQYF
NA	many	TRBJ2-5	TRBV7-3	TGTGCCAGCAGCTTAAACAGGGTGGAGACCCAGTACTTC	CASSLNRVETQYF
NA	few	TRBJ1-4	TRBV10-2	TGCGCCACCATGTCTTCGGGGTCTAATGAAAAACTGTTTTTT	CATMSSGSNEKLFF
TRBD2	NA	TRBJ2-7	TRBV6-1	TGTGCCAGCAGTGAATCCAACTTCTGGCGGGAGGGCCTCTACGAGCAGTACTTC	CASSESNFWREGLYEQYF
NA	NA	TRBJ2-7	TRBV20-1	TGCAGTGCTAGAGATTCTTCAGGGTCCGAGCAGTACTTC	CSARDSSGSEQYF